Presented here are 3 T cell receptor beta chains from one specimen sequenced in a study of shared clonotypes between healthy human individuals. Generated by immunoSEQ multiplex PCR, the TCRdb table keeps only in-frame clones and is missing some. This sample has roughly 2.4 million clones, with more than 90% found just once. The material sequenced was naive CD4+ T cells sorted from blood. The subset was: CD45RA+ positively selected. The receptor source for this set is a man in his late teens or twenties in good health.

The chain employs TRBV7-2 and TRBJ2-1; TRBD2 aligns across 14 bases. Germline V lookup: CDR1 SGHTA, CDR2 FQGNSA. V lost 5 bases and J lost 9; bases outside the gene matches: 6. The CDR3 is made up of 15 amino acids. The CDR3 sequence is CASSQGLAGASEQFF. CDR3 in DNA: TGTGCCAGCAGCCAGGGACTAGCGGGAGCGAGTGAGCAGTTCTTC.

This clone has just one count. V usage is TRBV18 and J usage is TRBJ1-4; D call uncertain. The length of the CDR3 is 17 residues. CDR1 and CDR2 (germline): KGHSH, LQKENI. V dropped 5 bases and J dropped 0 bases, with 16 bases sitting between them. DNA for the CDR3: TGTGCCAGCTCAGAACGGGTGTCAGATGCAACTAATGAAAAACTGTTTTTT. Translation gives CASSERVSDATNEKLFF.

This clone has just one count. This rearrangement joins TRBV6-6 to TRBJ2-7; D is possibly TRBD1 (6 bases). Germline lookup yields CDR1 MNHNY and CDR2 SVGAGI (reference sequence). Trimming removed 1 base from V and 7 bases from J, with 14 bases in between. The CDR3 has 14 residues. CDR3 coding DNA: TGTGCCAGCAGTTACTACCCAGGGGAAAGGGAGCAGTACTTC. Protein: CASSYYPGEREQYF.